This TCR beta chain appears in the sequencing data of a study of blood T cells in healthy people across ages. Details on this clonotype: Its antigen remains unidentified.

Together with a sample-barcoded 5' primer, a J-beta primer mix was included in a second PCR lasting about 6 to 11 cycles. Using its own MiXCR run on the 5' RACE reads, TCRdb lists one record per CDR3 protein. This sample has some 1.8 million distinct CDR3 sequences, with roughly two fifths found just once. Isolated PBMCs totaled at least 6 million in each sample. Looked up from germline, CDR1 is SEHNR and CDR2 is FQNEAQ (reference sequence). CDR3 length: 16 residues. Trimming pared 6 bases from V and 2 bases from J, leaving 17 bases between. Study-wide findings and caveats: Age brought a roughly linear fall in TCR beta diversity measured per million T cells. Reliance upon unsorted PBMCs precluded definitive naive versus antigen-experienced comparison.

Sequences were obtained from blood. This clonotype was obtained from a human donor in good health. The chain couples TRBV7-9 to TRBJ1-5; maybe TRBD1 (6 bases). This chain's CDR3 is CASSQAGARGNQPQHF. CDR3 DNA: TGTGCCAGCAGTCAGGCGGGGGCGCGCGGCAATCAGCCCCAGCATTTT.